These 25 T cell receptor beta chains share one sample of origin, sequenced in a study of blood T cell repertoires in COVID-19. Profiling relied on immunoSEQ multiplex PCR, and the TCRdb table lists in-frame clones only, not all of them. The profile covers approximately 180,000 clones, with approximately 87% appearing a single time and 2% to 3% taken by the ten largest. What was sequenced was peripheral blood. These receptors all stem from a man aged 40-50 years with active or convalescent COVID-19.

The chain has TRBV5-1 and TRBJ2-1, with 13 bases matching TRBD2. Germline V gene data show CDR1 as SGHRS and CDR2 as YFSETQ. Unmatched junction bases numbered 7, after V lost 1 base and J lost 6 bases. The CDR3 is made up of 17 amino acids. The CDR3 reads CASSLLTGTSGANEQFF. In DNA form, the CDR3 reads TGCGCCAGCAGCTTGCTTACCGGGACTAGCGGGGCCAATGAGCAGTTCTTC.

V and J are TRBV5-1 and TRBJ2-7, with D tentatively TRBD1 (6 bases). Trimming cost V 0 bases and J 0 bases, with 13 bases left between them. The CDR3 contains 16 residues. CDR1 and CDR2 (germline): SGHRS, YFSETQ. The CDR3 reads CASSLGRQDSSYEQYF. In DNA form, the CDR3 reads TGCGCCAGCAGCTTGGGAAGACAGGACAGCTCCTACGAGCAGTACTTC.

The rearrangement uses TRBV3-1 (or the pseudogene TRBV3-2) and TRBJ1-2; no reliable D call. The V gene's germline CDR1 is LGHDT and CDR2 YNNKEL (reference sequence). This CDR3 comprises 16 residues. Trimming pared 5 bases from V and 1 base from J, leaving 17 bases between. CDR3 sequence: CASSSPLGRNNYGYTF. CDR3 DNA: TGTGCCAGCAGCAGCCCCCTGGGGAGGAATAACTATGGCTACACCTTC.

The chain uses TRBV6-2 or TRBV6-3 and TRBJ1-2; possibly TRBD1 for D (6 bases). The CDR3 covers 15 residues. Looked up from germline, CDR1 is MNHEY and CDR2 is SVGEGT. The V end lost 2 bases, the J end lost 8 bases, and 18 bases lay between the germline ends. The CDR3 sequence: CASSYGRTEGGGYTF. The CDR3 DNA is TGTGCCAGCAGTTACGGTCGGACAGAAGGAGGAGGCTACACCTTC.

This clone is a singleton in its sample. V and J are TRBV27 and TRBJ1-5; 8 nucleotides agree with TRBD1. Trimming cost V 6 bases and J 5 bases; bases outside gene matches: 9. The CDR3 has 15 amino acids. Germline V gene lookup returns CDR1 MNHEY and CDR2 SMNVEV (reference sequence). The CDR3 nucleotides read TGTGCCAGCAGCCCCCTCAGGGGGCGCGATCAGCCCCAGCATTTT. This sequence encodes CASSPLRGRDQPQHF.

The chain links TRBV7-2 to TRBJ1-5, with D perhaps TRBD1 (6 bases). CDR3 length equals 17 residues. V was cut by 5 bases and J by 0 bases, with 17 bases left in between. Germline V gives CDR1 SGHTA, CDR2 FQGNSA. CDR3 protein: CASSPLPRTVSNQPQHF. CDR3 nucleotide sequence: TGTGCCAGCAGCCCACTACCCCGGACAGTTAGCAATCAGCCCCAGCATTTT.

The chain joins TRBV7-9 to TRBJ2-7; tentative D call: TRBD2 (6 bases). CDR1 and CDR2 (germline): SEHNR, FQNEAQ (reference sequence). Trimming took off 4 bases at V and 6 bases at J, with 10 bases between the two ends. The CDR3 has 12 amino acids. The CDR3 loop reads CASSSTSAEQYF. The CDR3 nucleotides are TGTGCCAGCAGCTCGACTAGTGCCGAGCAGTACTTC.

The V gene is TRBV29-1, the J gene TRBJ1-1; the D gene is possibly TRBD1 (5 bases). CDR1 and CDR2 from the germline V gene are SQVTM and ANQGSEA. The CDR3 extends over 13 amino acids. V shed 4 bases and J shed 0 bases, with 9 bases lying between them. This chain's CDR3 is CSVARVMNTEAFF. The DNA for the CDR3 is TGCAGCGTTGCCAGGGTCATGAACACTGAAGCTTTCTTT.

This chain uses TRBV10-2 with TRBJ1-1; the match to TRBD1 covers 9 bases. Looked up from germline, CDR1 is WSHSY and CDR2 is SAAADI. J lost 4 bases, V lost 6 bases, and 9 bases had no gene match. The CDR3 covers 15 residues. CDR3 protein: CASRGKQGASTEAFF. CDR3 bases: TGCGCCAGCAGGGGGAAACAGGGGGCGAGCACTGAAGCTTTCTTT.

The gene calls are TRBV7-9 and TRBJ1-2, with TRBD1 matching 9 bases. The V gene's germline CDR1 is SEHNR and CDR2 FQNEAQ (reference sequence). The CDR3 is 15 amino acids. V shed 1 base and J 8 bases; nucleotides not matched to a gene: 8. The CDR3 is CASSLVGTGKDGYTF. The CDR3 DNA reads TGTGCCAGCAGCTTAGTCGGGACAGGGAAGGACGGCTACACCTTC.

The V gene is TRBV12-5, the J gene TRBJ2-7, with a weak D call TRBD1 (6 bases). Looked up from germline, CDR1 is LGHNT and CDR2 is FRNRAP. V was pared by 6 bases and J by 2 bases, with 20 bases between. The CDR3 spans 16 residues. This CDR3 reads CASGPAQGTVTYEQYF. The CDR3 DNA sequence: TGTGCTAGTGGCCCGGCCCAGGGGACGGTCACCTACGAGCAGTACTTC.

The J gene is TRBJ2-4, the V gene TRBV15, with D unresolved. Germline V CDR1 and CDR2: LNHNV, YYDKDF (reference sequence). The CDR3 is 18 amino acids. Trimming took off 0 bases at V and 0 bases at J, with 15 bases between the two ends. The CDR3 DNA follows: TGTGCCACCAGCAGAGATTCTAACAGCCACCTAGCCAAAAACATTCAGTACTTC. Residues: CATSRDSNSHLAKNIQYF.

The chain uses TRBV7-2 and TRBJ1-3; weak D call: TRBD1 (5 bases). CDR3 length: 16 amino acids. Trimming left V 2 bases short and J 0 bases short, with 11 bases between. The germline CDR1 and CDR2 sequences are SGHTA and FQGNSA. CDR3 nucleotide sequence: TGTGCCAGCAGCTTATGGGGCTTGAGCTCTGGAAACACCATATATTTT. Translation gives CASSLWGLSSGNTIYF.

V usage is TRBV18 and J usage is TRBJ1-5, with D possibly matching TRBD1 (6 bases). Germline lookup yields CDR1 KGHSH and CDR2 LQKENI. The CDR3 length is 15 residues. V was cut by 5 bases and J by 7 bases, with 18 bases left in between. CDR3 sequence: CASSTRGGAGQPQHF. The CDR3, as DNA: TGTGCCAGCTCAACACGGGGGGGCGCGGGCCAGCCCCAGCATTTT.

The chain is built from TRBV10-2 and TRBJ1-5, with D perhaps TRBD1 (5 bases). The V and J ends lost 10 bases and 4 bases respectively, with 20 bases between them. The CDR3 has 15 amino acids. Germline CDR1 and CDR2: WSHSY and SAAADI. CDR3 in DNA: TGCGCCATCCACATTCGGCAGGGCCTTAATCAGCCCCAGCATTTT. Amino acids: CAIHIRQGLNQPQHF.

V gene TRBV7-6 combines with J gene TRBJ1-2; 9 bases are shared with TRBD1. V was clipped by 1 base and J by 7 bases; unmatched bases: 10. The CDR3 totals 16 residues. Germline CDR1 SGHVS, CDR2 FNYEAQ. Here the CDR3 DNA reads TGTGCCAGCAGCTTAGTTAGTGGGACAGGGATTGCTGGCTACACCTTC. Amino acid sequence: CASSLVSGTGIAGYTF.

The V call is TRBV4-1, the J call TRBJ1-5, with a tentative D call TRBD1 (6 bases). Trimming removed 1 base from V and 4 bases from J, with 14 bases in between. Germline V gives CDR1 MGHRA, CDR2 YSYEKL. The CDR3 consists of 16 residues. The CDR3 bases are TGCGCCAGCAGCCAAGTGGCGACAGGTTATAATCAGCCCCAGCATTTT. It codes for CASSQVATGYNQPQHF.

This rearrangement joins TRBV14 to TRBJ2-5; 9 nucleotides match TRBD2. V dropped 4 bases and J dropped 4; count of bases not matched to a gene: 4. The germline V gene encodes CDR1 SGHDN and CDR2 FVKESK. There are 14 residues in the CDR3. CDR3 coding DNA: TGTGCCAGCAGCCGACCAGCGGGGGGAGAGACCCAGTACTTC. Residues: CASSRPAGGETQYF.

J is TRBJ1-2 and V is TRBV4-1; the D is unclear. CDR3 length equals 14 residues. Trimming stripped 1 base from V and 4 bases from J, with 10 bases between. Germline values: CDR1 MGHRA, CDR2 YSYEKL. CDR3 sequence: CASSQVIASYGYTF. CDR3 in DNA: TGCGCCAGCAGCCAAGTGATAGCGTCCTATGGCTACACCTTC.

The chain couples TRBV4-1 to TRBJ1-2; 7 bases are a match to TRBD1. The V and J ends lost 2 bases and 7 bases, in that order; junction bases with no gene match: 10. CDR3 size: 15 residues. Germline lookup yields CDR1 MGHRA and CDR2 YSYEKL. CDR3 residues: CASSQWAGGSGGYTF. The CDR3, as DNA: TGCGCCAGCAGCCAATGGGCAGGGGGGTCAGGTGGCTACACCTTC.

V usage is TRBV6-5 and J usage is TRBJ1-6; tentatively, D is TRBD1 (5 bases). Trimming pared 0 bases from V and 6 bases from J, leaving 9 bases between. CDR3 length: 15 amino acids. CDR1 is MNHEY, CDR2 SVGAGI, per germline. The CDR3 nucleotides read TGTGCCAGCAGTTACTCCCCCAGGGTTAATTCACCCCTCCACTTT. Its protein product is CASSYSPRVNSPLHF.

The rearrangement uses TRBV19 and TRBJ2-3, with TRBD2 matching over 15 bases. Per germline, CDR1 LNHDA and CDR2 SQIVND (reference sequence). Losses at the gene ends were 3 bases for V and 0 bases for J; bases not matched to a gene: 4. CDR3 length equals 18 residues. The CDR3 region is CASSIGLAGGPSTDTQYF. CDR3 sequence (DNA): TGTGCCAGTAGTATCGGACTAGCGGGGGGGCCTAGCACAGATACGCAGTATTTT.

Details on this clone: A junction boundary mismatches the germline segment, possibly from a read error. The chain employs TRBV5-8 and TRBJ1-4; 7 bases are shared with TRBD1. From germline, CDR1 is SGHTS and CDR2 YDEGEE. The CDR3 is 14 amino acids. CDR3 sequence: CASTLTGRLEKLFF. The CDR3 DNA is TGTGCCAGCACCTTGACAGGGAGACTTGAAAAACTGTTTTTT.

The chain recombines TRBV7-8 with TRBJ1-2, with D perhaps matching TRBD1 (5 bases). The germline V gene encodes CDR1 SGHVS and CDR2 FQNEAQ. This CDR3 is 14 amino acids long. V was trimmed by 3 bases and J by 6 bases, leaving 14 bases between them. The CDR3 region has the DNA TGTGCCAGCAGCTTTACTAGGGACTTAGATGGCTACACCTTC. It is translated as CASSFTRDLDGYTF.

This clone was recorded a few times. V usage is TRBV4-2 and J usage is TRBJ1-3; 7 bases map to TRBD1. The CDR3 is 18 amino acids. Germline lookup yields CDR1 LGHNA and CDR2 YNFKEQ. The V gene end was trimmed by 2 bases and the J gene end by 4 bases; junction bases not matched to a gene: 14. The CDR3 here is CASSQPLEGASRGNTIYF. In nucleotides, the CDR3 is TGTGCCAGCAGCCAACCTCTCGAGGGGGCTTCGCGGGGAAACACCATATATTTT.